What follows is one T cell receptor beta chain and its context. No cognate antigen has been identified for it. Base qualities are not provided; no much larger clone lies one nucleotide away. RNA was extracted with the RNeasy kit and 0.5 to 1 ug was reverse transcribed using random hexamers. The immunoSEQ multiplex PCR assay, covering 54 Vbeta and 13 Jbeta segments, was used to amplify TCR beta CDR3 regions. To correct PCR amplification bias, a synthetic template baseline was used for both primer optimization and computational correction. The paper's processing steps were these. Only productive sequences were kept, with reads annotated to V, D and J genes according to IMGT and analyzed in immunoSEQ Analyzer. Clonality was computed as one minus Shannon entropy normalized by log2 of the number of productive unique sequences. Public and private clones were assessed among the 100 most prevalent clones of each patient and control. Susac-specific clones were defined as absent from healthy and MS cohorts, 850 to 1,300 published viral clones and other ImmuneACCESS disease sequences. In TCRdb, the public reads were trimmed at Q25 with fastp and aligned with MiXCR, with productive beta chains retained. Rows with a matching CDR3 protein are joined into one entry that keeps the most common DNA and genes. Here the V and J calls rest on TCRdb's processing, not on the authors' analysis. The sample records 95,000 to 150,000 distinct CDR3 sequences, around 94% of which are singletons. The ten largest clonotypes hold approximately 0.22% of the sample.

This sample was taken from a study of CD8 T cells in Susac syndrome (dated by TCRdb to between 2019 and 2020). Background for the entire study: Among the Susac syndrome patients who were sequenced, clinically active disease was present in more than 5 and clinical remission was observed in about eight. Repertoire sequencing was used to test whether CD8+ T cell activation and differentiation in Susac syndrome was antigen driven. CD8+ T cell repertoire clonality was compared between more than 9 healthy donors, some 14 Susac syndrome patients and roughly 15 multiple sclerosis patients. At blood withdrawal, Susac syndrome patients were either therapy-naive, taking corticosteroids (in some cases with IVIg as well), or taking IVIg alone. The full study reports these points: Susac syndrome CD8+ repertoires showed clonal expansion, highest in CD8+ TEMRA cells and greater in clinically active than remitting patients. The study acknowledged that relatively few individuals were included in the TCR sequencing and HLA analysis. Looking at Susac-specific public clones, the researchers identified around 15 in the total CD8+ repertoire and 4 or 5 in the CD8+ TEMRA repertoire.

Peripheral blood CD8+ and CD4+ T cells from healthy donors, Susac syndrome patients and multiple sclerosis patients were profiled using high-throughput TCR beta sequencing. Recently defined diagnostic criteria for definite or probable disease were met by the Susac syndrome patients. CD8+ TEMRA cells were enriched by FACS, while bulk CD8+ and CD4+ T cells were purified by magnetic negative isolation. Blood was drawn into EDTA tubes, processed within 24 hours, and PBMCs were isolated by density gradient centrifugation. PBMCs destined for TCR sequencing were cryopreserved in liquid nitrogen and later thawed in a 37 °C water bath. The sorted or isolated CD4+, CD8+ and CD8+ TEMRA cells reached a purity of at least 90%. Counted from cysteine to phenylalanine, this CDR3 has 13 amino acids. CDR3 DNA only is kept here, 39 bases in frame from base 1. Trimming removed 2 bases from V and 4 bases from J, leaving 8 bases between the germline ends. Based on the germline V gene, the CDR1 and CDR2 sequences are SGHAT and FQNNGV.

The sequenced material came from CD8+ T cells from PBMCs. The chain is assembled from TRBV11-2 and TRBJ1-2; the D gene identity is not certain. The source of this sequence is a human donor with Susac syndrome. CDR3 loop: CASSLQAPYGYTF. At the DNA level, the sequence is TGTGCCAGCAGCTTACAGGCTCCCTATGGCTACACCTTC. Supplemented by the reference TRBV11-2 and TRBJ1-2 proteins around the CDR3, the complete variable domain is EAGVAQSPRYKIIEKRQSVAFWCNPISGHATLYWYQQILGQGPKLLIQFQNNGVVDDSQLPKDRFSAERLKGVDSTLKIQPAKLEDSAVYLCASSLQAPYGYTFGSGTRLTVV.